The 17 T cell receptor beta chains given below trace back to one sample, sequenced in a study of blood T cell repertoires in COVID-19. Measured with immunoSEQ multiplex PCR; TCRdb has only the in-frame clones, and not every one. The sample yields about 240,000 clones, around 82% seen once. The sequenced sample consisted of peripheral blood. Receptor source: a woman aged 70 to 79 with acute or convalescent COVID-19.

This sequence joins TRBV28 and TRBJ1-5; D unclear. This CDR3 region has 14 residues. Trimming removed 10 bases at V and 1 base at J, with 14 bases between. Germline CDR1 is MDHEN and CDR2 is SYDVKM. Written as DNA, the CDR3 is TGTGCCACCACCCAAGCAGGCAGCAATCAGCCCCAGCATTTT. Encoded protein: CATTQAGSNQPQHF.

This chain links TRBV5-1 with TRBJ2-7; 10 nucleotides agree with TRBD2. This CDR3 has 13 amino acids. The V segment lost 5 bases and the J segment 3 bases; nucleotides outside the gene matches: 2. Looked up from germline, CDR1 is SGHRS and CDR2 is YFSETQ. The DNA of the CDR3 is TGCGCCAGCAGTAGCGGGGGGAACTACGAGCAGTACTTC. Translating it yields CASSSGGNYEQYF.

J is TRBJ2-3 and V is TRBV29-1; TRBD1 agrees at 9 bases. Germline lookup yields CDR1 SQVTM and CDR2 ANQGSEA. The junction had 12 bases not matched to a gene; V was cut back by 0 bases and J by 2 bases. This CDR3 comprises 18 residues. CDR3 in DNA: TGCAGCGTTGAAGATAGGGGAGAAGGGACAGGGCCCACAGATACGCAGTATTTT. Translated, it gives CSVEDRGEGTGPTDTQYF.

This sequence joins TRBV10-3 and TRBJ2-1, with 7 bases aligning to TRBD2. V was clipped by 3 bases and J by 1 base; unmatched bases: 6. CDR3 length equals 16 residues. Germline V gives CDR1 ENHRY, CDR2 SYGVKD. CDR3 coding DNA: TGTGCCATCAGTGACCTGACGGGGGGTTCCTACAATGAGCAGTTCTTC. As protein: CAISDLTGGSYNEQFF.

The chain joins TRBV10-3 to TRBJ2-3, with D perhaps matching TRBD2 (6 bases). In germline, CDR1 is ENHRY, CDR2 SYGVKD. This CDR3 contains 14 residues. V was cut by 7 bases and J by 2 bases, with 13 bases left in between. CDR3 amino acids: CAINFGGDTDTQYF. CDR3 DNA: TGTGCCATCAACTTCGGAGGGGACACAGATACGCAGTATTTT.

This chain joins TRBV15 and TRBJ1-4; D gene uncertain. Germline V CDR1 and CDR2: LNHNV, YYDKDF (reference sequence). The CDR3 has 14 residues. Trimming took 1 base from V and 8 from J, leaving 11 bases between them. The CDR3 DNA reads TGTGCCACCAGCAGAGGAGGGCTTGGGGAAAAACTGTTTTTT. Protein sequence: CATSRGGLGEKLFF.

V usage is TRBV11-2 and J usage is TRBJ2-1, with 7 bases fitting TRBD1. The J segment lost 9 bases and the V segment lost 9 bases, leaving 17 bases of the junction unmatched. The CDR3 length is 15 residues. Germline V gene sequence: CDR1 SGHAT, CDR2 FQNNGV. The CDR3 here is CASLRGSRGYGEQFF. The CDR3 DNA sequence: TGTGCCAGTCTCAGGGGTTCCAGGGGGTACGGTGAGCAGTTCTTC.

This clone has a handful of counts. This chain links TRBV7-9 with TRBJ1-5, with 9 nucleotides matching TRBD1. Germline V CDR1 and CDR2: SEHNR, FQNEAQ (reference sequence). The CDR3 has 14 residues. The ends lost 6 bases at V and 3 bases at J; junction bases unmatched: 3. The CDR3, as DNA: TGTGCCAGCAGTTGGACAGGGGACAATCAGCCCCAGCATTTT. The encoded protein is CASSWTGDNQPQHF.

This chain links TRBV28 with TRBJ2-3; 10 bases agree with TRBD2. V lost 6 bases, J lost 2 bases, and 14 bases stayed unmatched. Germline loops: CDR1 MDHEN, CDR2 SYDVKM. The CDR3 is 18 residues long. The CDR3: CASRGAGGQLSYTDTQYF. In nucleotides, the CDR3 is TGTGCCAGCAGGGGAGCGGGGGGGCAGCTTTCTTACACAGATACGCAGTATTTT.

CDR3: CASSTLRFEQYF. CDR3 DNA: TGTGCCAGCAGCACTCTCCGGTTTGAGCAGTACTTC. J is TRBJ2-7 and V is TRBV7-9; D remains ambiguous. Germline-derived CDR1 and CDR2 are SEHNR and FQNEAQ (reference sequence). V was pared by 5 bases and J by 7 bases, with 12 bases between. The length of the CDR3 is 12 residues.

The table lists this clone with a few counts. Sequence at one end of the junction differs from germline and may be a read error. The CDR3 region is CASSHETGSQDF. The CDR3 nucleotides read TGTGCCAGCAGCCACGAGACAGGGAGCCAGGATTTT. The chain has TRBV2 and TRBJ1-3, with 7 bases fitting TRBD1. The CDR3 consists of 12 residues. Per the germline V gene, CDR1 is SNHLY and CDR2 is FYNNEI.

This clone showed up just a few times. This sequence joins TRBV7-2 and TRBJ1-3; no firm D call. V gave up 5 bases and J gave up 4 bases, with 18 bases separating them. The CDR3 extends over 16 amino acids. Germline CDR1 and CDR2: SGHTA and FQGNSA. Here the CDR3 reads CASSPAVGRQGNTIYF. CDR3 in DNA: TGTGCCAGCAGCCCCGCGGTTGGGAGGCAGGGAAACACCATATATTTT. Using reference TRBV7-2 and TRBJ1-3 for the parts outside the CDR3, the full variable domain is GAGVSQSPSNKVTEKGKDVELRCDPISGHTALYWYRQSLGQGLEFLIYFQGNSAPDKSGLPSDRFSAERTGGSVSTLTIQRTQQEDSAVYLCASSPAVGRQGNTIYFGEGSWLTVV.

This chain uses TRBV5-6 with TRBJ1-1; D uncertain. Deletions cut 0 bases from V and 1 base from J, with 7 bases between. CDR1 and CDR2 (germline): SGHDT, YYEEEE. CDR3 length equals 14 residues. This CDR3 reads CASSLAEANTEAFF. DNA for the CDR3: TGTGCCAGCAGCTTGGCGGAGGCGAACACTGAAGCTTTCTTT.

This chain's CDR3 is CASSLSRLNYGYTF. The CDR3 bases are TGTGCCAGCAGTTTAAGCCGCCTTAACTATGGCTACACCTTC. The chain combines TRBV28 with TRBJ1-2; D ambiguous. Trimming cost V 2 bases and J 1 base, with 8 bases left between them. Per the germline V gene, CDR1 is MDHEN and CDR2 is SYDVKM. This CDR3 comprises 14 residues.

V and J are TRBV5-1 and TRBJ2-7, with 7 nucleotides matching TRBD1. Germline values: CDR1 SGHRS, CDR2 YFSETQ. Trimming removed 5 bases from V and 3 bases from J; junction bases left unmatched: 14. This CDR3 spans 16 amino acids. This chain's CDR3 is CASRREPRTGVYEQYF. CDR3 sequence (DNA): TGCGCCAGCAGGAGAGAACCCCGGACAGGAGTCTACGAGCAGTACTTC.

The V call is TRBV2, the J call TRBJ1-5, with 9 bases matching TRBD1. V shed 7 bases and J 5 bases; nucleotides not matched to a gene: 6. The CDR3 extends over 14 amino acids. Germline CDR1 and CDR2: SNHLY and FYNNEI. CDR3 in DNA: TGTGCCAGCATTACGGACAGGGGCGATCAGCCCCAGCATTTT. Its translation: CASITDRGDQPQHF.

In DNA, the CDR3 is TGTGCCAGCAGGCCTCCCGCAGGGGATGAAGCTTTCTTT. Protein product: CASRPPAGDEAFF. The chain has TRBV6-5 and TRBJ1-1, with a possible D match to TRBD1 (6 bases). The germline V gene encodes CDR1 MNHEY and CDR2 SVGAGI. Trimming cost V 6 bases and J 7 bases, with 15 bases left between them. The CDR3 runs to 13 residues.